This T cell receptor (beta chain) was found in a study of regulatory T cells in long-lasting Graves disease. General observations from the study: Under persistent disease, TRBV28, TRBJ1-2 and TRBJ2-5 were used preferentially.

V lost 2 bases, J lost 2 bases, and 7 bases lay in between. CDR1 is GTSNPN and CDR2 is SVGIG in the germline V gene (reference sequence). The CDR3 is 12 residues long. The sample holds many counts of this clonotype. No antigen is known for it. Arm-PCR of CDR3 regions and iRepertoire HTBI primers were used to build TCR beta libraries. A single record per CDR3 protein comes from TCRdb applying MiXCR to the multiplex PCR reads. This sample has hundreds of thousands of distinct CDR3 sequences; about 14% occur once, and the top ten carry 8% to 10%. Noted time point: newly diagnosed GD, antithyroid drugs for less than 3 months. The TCR library was prepared using RNA isolated from PBMCs. The data were also submitted as part of a second study, on T cells in Graves' hyperthyroidism and ophthalmopathy. Per that paper: When the TCR CDR3 underwent first-round RT-PCR, the HTBI primer set was used.

The chain has TRBV30 and TRBJ2-7; TRBD2 is a possible D gene (6 bases). The receptor was derived from a man between 25 and 39 years old with Graves disease. The sample consisted of peripheral blood mononuclear cells (PBMCs), taken at new diagnosis, from a patient treated with antithyroid drugs. DNA for the CDR3: TGTGCCTGGAGTCCGGGGGCCTACGAGCAGTACTTC. Its translation is CAWSPGAYEQYF.